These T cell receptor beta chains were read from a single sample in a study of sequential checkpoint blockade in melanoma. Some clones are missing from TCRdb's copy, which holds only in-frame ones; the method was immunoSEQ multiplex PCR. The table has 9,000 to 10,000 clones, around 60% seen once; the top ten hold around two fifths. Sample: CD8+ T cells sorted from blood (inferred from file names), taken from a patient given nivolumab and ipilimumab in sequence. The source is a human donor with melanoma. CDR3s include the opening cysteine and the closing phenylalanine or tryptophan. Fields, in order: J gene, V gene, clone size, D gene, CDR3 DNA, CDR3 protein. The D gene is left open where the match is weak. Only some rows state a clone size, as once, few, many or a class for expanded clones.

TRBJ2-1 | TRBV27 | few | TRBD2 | TGTGCCAGCATTGGCGGGGGGGCCGGGTACAATGAGCAGTTCTTC | CASIGGGAGYNEQFF
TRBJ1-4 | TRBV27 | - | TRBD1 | TGTGCCAGCAGTAACACAGGGGGCGCCTATGAAAAACTGTTTTTT | CASSNTGGAYEKLFF
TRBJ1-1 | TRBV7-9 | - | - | TGTGCCAGCAGCTTATACGGTTTGAACACTGAAGCTTTCTTT | CASSLYGLNTEAFF
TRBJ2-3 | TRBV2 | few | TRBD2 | TGTGCCAGCAGTGGGACTAGCGGGGGGGCCGGAGTGTTAGATACGCAGTATTTT | CASSGTSGGAGVLDTQYF
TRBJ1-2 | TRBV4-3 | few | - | TGCGCCAGCAGCCAGACGGCCTTGCGGGGGAGCTATGGCTACACCTTC | CASSQTALRGSYGYTF
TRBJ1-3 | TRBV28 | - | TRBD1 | TGTGCCAGCAGTTTTCAGGGGGGTGGAAACACCATATATTTT | CASSFQGGGNTIYF
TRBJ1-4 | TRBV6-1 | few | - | TGTGCCAGCAGTGACCGGAGAACAACTAATGAAAAACTGTTTTTT | CASSDRRTTNEKLFF
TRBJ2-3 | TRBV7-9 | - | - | TGTGCCAGCAGCAAAATCGGGGGTGCTAGCACAGATACGCAGTATTTT | CASSKIGGASTDTQYF
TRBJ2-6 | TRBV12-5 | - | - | TGTGCTAGTGGTCGCCCGCCAGGACAAAGTCGGGCCAACGTCCTGACTTTC | CASGRPPGQSRANVLTF
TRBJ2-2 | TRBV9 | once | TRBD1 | TGTGCCAGCAGCGCTTCATACAGGGGCGGGGAGCTGTTTTTT | CASSASYRGGELFF
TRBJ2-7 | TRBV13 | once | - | TGTGCCAGCAGCTTTGCGGGTACCTACGAGCAGTACTTC | CASSFAGTYEQYF
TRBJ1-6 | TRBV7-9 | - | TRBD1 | TGTGCCAGCAGCCCGCCGGGGACAGGTGAACCCCTCCACTTT | CASSPPGTGEPLHF
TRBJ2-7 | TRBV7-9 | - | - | TGTGCCAGCAGCCCCGACGGGGCAGGGGCCTACGAGCAGTACTTC | CASSPDGAGAYEQYF
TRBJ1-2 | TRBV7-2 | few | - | TGTGCCAGCAGCGTGGGACAAATCTCTAACTATGGCTACACCTTC | CASSVGQISNYGYTF
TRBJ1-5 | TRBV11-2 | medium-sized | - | TGTGCCAGCAGCTTAGGCGGGGGCTCGGAGCCCCAGCATTTT | CASSLGGGSEPQHF
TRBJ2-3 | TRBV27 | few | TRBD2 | TGTGCCAGCATTATGACTAGCGGGGGCACAGATACGCAGTATTTT | CASIMTSGGTDTQYF
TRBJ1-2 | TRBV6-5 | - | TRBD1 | TGTGCCAGCAGTGGCGGGACAGGCTTCTATGGAGACTACACCTTC | CASSGGTGFYGDYTF
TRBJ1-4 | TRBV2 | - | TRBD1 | TGTGCCAGCAGCCTACAGGGGGTCGAGGAAAAACTGTTTTTT | CASSLQGVEEKLFF
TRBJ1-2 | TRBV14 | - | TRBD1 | TGTGCCAGCAGCCTAGAGGACAGGGGAGGGGGCTACACCTTC | CASSLEDRGGGYTF
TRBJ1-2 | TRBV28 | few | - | TGTGCCAGCAGTTACTTCAGGAGGGCACATGGCTACACCTTC | CASSYFRRAHGYTF
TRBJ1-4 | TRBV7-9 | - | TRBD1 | TGTGCCAGCAGCTTAGGGGACAGTGCAACTAATGAAAAACTGTTTTTT | CASSLGDSATNEKLFF
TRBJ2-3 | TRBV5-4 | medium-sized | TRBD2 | TGTGCCAGCAGCTTGGGTCCCCCTAGCGGGGCAGATACGCAGTATTTT | CASSLGPPSGADTQYF
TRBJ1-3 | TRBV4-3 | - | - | TGCGCCAGCAGCCAAGAGGGGGAGGGAACCGGAAACACCATATATTTT | CASSQEGEGTGNTIYF
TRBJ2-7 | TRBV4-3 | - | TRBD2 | TGCGCCAGCAGCCAAGATTTCGCTAGCGGGGGGGACCACTACGAGCAGTACTTC | CASSQDFASGGDHYEQYF
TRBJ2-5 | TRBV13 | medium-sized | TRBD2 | TGTGCCAGCAGCTCCCGGGGGGTACACCAAGAGACCCAGTACTTC | CASSSRGVHQETQYF
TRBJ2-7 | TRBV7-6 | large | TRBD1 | TGTGCCAGCACTCCCGGGACAGGGGGCTACGAGCAGTACTTC | CASTPGTGGYEQYF
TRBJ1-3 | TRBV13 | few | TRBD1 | TGTGCCAGCAGCTTAGAGGACAGGGTCGACACCATATATTTT | CASSLEDRVDTIYF
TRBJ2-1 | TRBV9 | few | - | TGTGCCAGCAGCGTAGAAGACAGTGATTCCTACAATGAGCAGTTCTTC | CASSVEDSDSYNEQFF
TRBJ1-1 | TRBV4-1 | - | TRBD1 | TGCGCCAGCAGCCCACGACAGGGGTTAGGGAACACTGAAGCTTTCTTT | CASSPRQGLGNTEAFF
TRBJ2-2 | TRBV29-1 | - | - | TGCAGCGTTGAGTATGCAGGGTCCGGGGAGCTGTTTTTT | CSVEYAGSGELFF
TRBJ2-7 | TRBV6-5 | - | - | TGTGCCAGCAGTTTGGGCGATACCTACGAGCAGTACTTC | CASSLGDTYEQYF
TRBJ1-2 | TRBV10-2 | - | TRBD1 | TGCGCCAGCAAACTGGGACAGGGGGCGCGTGGCTACACCTTC | CASKLGQGARGYTF
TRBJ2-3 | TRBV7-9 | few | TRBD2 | TGTGCCAGCAGCTCCCGGACTAGCGGGGGCACAGATACGCAGTATTTT | CASSSRTSGGTDTQYF
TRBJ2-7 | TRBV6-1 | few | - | TGTGCCAGCAGACCGACAGCCTCCCACGAGCAGTACTTC | CASRPTASHEQYF
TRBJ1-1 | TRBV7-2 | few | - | TGTGCCAGCAGCTCCGGACACCGGATTGAAGCTTTCTTT | CASSSGHRIEAFF
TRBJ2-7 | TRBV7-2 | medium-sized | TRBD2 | TGTGCCAGCAGTCTTTCGGGGGGGGCCTGGTTCGAGCAGTACTTC | CASSLSGGAWFEQYF
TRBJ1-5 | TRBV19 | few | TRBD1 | TGTGCCAGTAGTGAAACAGGGGCCGCGGATAGCAATCAGCCCCAGCATTTT | CASSETGAADSNQPQHF
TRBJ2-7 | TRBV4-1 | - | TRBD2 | TGCGCCAGCAGCCAAGCCGCGGGACTAGACGAGCAGTACTTC | CASSQAAGLDEQYF
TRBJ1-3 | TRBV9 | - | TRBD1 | TGTGCCAGCAGCGCCACAGGGGGCTCTGGAAACACCATATATTTT | CASSATGGSGNTIYF
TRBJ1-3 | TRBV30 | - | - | TGTGCCTGGACCGGGCGAGGGCATGGAAACACCATATATTTT | CAWTGRGHGNTIYF
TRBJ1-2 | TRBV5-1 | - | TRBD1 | TGCGCCAGCAGCCCTATTAGGACAGGGGTATATGGCTACACCTTC | CASSPIRTGVYGYTF
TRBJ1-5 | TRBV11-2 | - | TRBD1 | TGTGCCAGCAGCTTAGGAGGGACAGGGGATAATCAGCCCCAGCATTTT | CASSLGGTGDNQPQHF
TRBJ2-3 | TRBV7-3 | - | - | TGTGCCAGCAGCTCACCCTCCCGAGAGGATACGCAGTATTTT | CASSSPSREDTQYF
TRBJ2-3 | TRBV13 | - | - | TGTGCCAGCAGCCCCCCTATTTCTGATACGCAGTATTTT | CASSPPISDTQYF
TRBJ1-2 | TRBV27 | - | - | TGTGCCAGCAGTTCAGGGGTTGGCTATGGCTACACCTTC | CASSSGVGYGYTF
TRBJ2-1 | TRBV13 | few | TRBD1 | TGTGCCAGCAGGCACCAGGGGGCCAGCTCCTACAATGAGCAGTTCTTC | CASRHQGASSYNEQFF
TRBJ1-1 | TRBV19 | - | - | TGTGCCAGTAGTAGCTCAGGGATTCTGGCTTTCTTT | CASSSSGILAFF
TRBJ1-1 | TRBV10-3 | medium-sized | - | TGTGCCATCAGTGATGCAGGTTCGGACACTGAAGCTTTCTTT | CAISDAGSDTEAFF
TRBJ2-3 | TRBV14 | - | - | TGTGCCAGCAGCCGAAGGGACTCCCGCACAGATACGCAGTATTTT | CASSRRDSRTDTQYF
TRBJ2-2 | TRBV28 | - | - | TGTGCCAGCAGTCTCCGGGGAACCGGGGAGCTGTTTTTT | CASSLRGTGELFF
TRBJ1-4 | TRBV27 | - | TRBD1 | TGTGCCAGCAGCACAGGGGGAGATGAAAAACTGTTTTTT | CASSTGGDEKLFF
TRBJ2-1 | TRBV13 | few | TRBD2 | TGTGCCAGCAGCTTAGATGGCGGGGGGGCCAATGAGCAGTTCTTC | CASSLDGGGANEQFF
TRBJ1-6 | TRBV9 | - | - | TGTGCCAGCAGCGGGCAGGTCCATAATTCACCCCTCCACTTT | CASSGQVHNSPLHF
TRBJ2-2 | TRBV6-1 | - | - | TGTGCCAGCAGTGATCACAGGGACGGGGAGCTGTTTTTT | CASSDHRDGELFF
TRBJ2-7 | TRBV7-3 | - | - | TGTGCCAGCAGCACGCCCGACAGGTTGTCCTACGAGCAGTACTTC | CASSTPDRLSYEQYF
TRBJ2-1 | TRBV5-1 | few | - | TGCGCCAGCAGCTTCAGACTAGGCACCCCGAGCAATGAGCAGTTCTTC | CASSFRLGTPSNEQFF
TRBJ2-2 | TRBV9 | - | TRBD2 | TGTGCCAGCGGGCTAGCGGGTACCGGGGAGCTGTTTTTT | CASGLAGTGELFF
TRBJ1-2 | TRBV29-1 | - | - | TGCAGCGCGACAGCTAACTATGGCTACACCTTC | CSATANYGYTF
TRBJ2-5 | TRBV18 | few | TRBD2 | TGTGCCAGCTCACCGAGCGCGGGAGAAGAGACCCAGTACTTC | CASSPSAGEETQYF